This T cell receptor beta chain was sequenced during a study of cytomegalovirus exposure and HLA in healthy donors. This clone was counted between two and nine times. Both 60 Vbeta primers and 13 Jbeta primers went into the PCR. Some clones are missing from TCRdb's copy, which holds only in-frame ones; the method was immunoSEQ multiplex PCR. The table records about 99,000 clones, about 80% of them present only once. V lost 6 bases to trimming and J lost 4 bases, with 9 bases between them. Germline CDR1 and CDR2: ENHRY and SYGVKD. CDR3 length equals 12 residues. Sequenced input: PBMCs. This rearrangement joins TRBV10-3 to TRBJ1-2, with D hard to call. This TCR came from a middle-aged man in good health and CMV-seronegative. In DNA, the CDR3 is TGTGCCATCAGACTAGAAGGCTATGGCTACACCTTC. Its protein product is CAIRLEGYGYTF.